Sequencing of this T cell receptor beta chain was carried out in a study of blood T cell repertoires in COVID-19. Study at large: Collection of acute and convalescent COVID-19 samples took place in the United States, Italy and Spain. PBMCs, B-cell-depleted T cells, or T cells were the source of the cDNA or gDNA that made up the material.

In the authors' workflow: Scientists estimated how many nucleated cells there were by amplifying reference gene primers. This table comes from immunoSEQ multiplex PCR, and its TCRdb copy is limited to in-frame clones, with some not included. The V and J calls and clone size are taken from that table; D and trimming were inferred from the DNA. Among some 270,000 clones, roughly 86% were seen once, and the ten largest hold approximately 9%. This CDR3 has 15 amino acids. V was pared by 11 bases and J by 6 bases, with 13 bases of the junction left unmatched. Germline CDR1 is LNHDA and CDR2 is SQIVND (reference sequence). This clone was counted a single time.

The chain couples TRBV19 to TRBJ2-7; 13 bases agree with TRBD2. The TCR comes from a man aged 35-49 years with active or convalescent COVID-19. Sequenced sample: peripheral blood. CDR3 region: CAPSRRLAGGSEQYF. In DNA, the CDR3 is TGTGCCCCCAGCCGGAGACTAGCGGGGGGAAGCGAGCAGTACTTC. The full variable domain, in which reference TRBV19 and TRBJ2-7 provide the parts outside the CDR3, is DGGITQSPKYLFRKEGQNVTLSCEQNLNHDAMYWYRQDPGQGLRLIYYSQIVNDFQKGDIAEGYSVSREKKESFPLTVTSAQKNPTAFYLCAPSRRLAGGSEQYFGPGTRLTVT.